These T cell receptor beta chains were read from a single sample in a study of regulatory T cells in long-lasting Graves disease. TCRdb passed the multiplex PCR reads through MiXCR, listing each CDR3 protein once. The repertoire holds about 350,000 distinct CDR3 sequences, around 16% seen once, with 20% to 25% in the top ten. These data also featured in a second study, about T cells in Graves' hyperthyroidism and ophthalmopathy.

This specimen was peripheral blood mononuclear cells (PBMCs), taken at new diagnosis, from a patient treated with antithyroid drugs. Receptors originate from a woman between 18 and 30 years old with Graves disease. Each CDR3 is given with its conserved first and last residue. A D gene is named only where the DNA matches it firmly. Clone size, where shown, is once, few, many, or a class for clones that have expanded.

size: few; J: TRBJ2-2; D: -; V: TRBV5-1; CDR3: CASTSFTGELFF; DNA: TGCGCCAGCACCAGCTTCACCGGGGAGCTGTTTTTT
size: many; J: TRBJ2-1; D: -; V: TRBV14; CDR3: CASSQIGAVDEQFF; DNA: TGTGCCAGCAGCCAAATCGGGGCCGTCGATGAGCAGTTCTTC
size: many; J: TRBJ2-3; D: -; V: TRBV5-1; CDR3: CASSFWGDTQYF; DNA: TGCGCCAGCAGCTTTTGGGGAGATACGCAGTATTTT
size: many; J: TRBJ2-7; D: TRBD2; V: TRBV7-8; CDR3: CASSLRGLAGGFYEQYF; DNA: TGTGCCAGCAGCTTAAGGGGATTAGCGGGAGGGTTCTACGAGCAGTACTTC
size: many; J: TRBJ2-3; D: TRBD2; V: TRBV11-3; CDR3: CASSGGTTLSTDTQYF; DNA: TGTGCCAGCAGCGGCGGGACTACCCTTAGCACAGATACGCAGTATTTT
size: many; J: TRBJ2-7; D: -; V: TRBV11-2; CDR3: CASSLLSLPYEQYF; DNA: TGTGCCAGCAGCTTACTTTCACTACCCTACGAGCAGTACTTC
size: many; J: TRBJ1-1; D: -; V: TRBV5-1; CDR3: CASSLASGATEAFF; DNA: TGCGCCAGCAGCTTGGCCTCGGGGGCGACTGAAGCTTTCTTT
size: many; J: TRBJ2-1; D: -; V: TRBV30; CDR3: CAWSDGYEQFF; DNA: TGTGCCTGGAGTGATGGCTATGAGCAGTTCTTC
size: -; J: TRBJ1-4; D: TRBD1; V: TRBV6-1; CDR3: CASSPTPGQGYEKLFF; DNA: TGTGCCAGCAGTCCTACTCCGGGACAGGGGTATGAAAAACTGTTTTTT
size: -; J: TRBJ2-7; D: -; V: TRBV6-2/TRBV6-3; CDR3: CASNLPGHQIGEQYF; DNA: TGTGCCAGCAATCTTCCGGGACATCAAATTGGTGAGCAGTACTTC
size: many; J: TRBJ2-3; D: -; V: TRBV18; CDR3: CASSPTGAGTDTQYF; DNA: TGTGCCAGCTCACCGACAGGCGCCGGGACAGATACGCAGTATTTT
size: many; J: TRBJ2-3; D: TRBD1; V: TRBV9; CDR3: CASSAGQGPQYF; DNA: TGTGCCAGCAGCGCAGGACAGGGTCCGCAGTATTTT
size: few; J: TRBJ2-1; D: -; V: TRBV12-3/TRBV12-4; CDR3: CASSLAGVNEQFF; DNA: TGTGCCAGCAGTTTAGCAGGGGTCAATGAGCAGTTCTTC
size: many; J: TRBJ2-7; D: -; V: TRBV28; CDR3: CASSFGGFDEQYF; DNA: TGTGCCAGCAGTTTTGGGGGGTTCGACGAGCAGTACTTC
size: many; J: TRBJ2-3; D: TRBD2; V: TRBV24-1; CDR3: CATSEGLAGTSTDTQYF; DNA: TGTGCCACCAGTGAGGGACTAGCGGGAACCAGCACAGATACGCAGTATTTT
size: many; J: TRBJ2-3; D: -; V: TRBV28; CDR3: CASNDRRRRTDTQYF; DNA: TGTGCCAGCAATGATAGACGTCGGCGGACAGATACGCAGTATTTT
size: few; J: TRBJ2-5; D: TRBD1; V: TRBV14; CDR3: CASSPLMGPGGPETQYF; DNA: TGTGCCAGCAGCCCCCTTATGGGGCCAGGGGGTCCGGAGACCCAGTACTTC
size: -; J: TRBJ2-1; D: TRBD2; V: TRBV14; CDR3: CASSQDIRGLAGTGEQFF; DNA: TGTGCCAGCAGCCAAGATATCCGGGGACTAGCGGGTACAGGGGAGCAGTTCTTC
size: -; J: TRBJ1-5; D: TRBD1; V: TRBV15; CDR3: CATSRGSPGTGREPQHF; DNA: TGTGCCACCAGCAGAGGAAGTCCCGGGACAGGGAGAGAGCCCCAGCATTTT
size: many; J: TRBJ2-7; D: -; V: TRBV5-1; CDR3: CASSLEGRLGDEQYF; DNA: TGCGCCAGCAGCTTGGAGGGCCGTCTAGGTGACGAGCAGTACTTC
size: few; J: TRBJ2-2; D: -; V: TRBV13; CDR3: CASSLDSTGELFF; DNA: TGTGCCAGCAGCTTAGACAGCACCGGGGAGCTGTTTTTT
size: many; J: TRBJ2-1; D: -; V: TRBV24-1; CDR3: CATRDGPYNEQFF; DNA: TGTGCCACCCGGGACGGACCCTACAATGAGCAGTTCTTC
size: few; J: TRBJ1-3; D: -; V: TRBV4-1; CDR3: CASSQALGRGPSGNTIYF; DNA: TGCGCCAGCAGCCAAGCCCTCGGCCGGGGCCCCTCTGGAAACACCATATATTTT
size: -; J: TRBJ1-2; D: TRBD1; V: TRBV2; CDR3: CASSLSGTGSSNYGYTF; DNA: TGTGCCAGCAGTTTGTCCGGGACAGGGAGCTCCAACTATGGCTACACCTTC
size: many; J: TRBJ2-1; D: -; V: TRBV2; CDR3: CASRRNRERSFYEQFF; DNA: TGTGCCAGCAGACGAAACAGGGAACGATCGTTCTATGAGCAGTTCTTC
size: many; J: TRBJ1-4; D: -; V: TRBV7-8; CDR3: CASSFVEQSTEKLFF; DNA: TGTGCCAGCAGCTTCGTTGAACAGAGTACGGAAAAACTGTTTTTT
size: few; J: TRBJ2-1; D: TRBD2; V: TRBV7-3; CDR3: CASNLAGRYNEQFF; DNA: TGTGCCAGCAACTTAGCGGGTCGGTACAATGAGCAGTTCTTC
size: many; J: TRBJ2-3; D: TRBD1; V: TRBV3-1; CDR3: CASSQDQGDTDTQYF; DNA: TGTGCCAGCAGCCAAGATCAGGGGGACACAGATACGCAGTATTTT